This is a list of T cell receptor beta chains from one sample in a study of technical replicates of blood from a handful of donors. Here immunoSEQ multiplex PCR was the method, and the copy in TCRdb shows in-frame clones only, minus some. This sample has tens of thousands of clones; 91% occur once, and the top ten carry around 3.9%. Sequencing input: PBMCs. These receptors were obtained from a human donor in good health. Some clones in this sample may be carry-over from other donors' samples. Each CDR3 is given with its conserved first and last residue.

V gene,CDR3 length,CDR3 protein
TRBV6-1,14,CASSYGGETGELFF
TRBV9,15,CASSSGGATNEKLFF
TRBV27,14,CASSPGTGSEKLFF
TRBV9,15,CASSVDGRNTDTQYF
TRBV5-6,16,CASSLQPLRGQEKLFF
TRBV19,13,CASKGLADYEQYF
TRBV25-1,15,CASSDRGSSYNEQFF
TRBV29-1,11,CSVPAFNEQFF
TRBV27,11,CASRGGDTQYF
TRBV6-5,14,CASGMGGLNSPLHF
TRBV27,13,CASSSEDSYEQYF
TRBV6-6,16,CASRPRQGRDNSPLHF
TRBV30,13,CAWSGQGNQPQHF
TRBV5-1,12,CASRQDYYGYTF
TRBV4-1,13,CASSDPREEKLFF
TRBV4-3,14,CASSQDWTAGELFF
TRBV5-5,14,CASSLGGMSYEQYF
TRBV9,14,CASSVTGQNYGYTF
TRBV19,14,CASSKGRDSYEQYF
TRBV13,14,CASSQGQGTEKLFF
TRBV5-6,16,CASIHRGKIANYGYTF
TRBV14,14,CASSQEAGGYGYTF
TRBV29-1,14,CRPRRTLSSYEQYF
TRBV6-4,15,CASSDLTGGLYGYTF